A single sample gave rise to the 11 T cell receptor beta chains below, sequenced in a study of blood T cell repertoires in COVID-19. TCRdb's copy holds only in-frame clones and misses some; the assay was immunoSEQ multiplex PCR. The repertoire consists of some 290,000 clones, with roughly 89% occurring once and the leading ten covering over 8.5%. Sequenced sample: PBMCs or T cells enriched from blood (not recorded which). These receptors originate from a woman between 25 and 40 years old who had recovered from COVID-19.

The CDR3, as DNA: TGTGCCAGCAGCTTAAGGCTAGGGATGAGGGAGGAAAAACTGTTTTTT. Its translation is CASSLRLGMREEKLFF. The genes are TRBV11-2 and TRBJ1-4; D is undetermined. The CDR3 runs to 16 residues. V shed 2 bases and J shed 8 bases, with 18 bases lying between them. The germline V gene has CDR1 SGHAT and CDR2 FQNNGV.

The chain combines TRBV27 with TRBJ1-2, with D perhaps TRBD1 (6 bases). The CDR3 consists of 14 residues. Germline-derived CDR1 and CDR2 are MNHEY and SMNVEV (reference sequence). Trimming stripped 3 bases from V and 8 bases from J, with 16 bases between. The CDR3 DNA follows: TGTGCCAGCAGTTTCTTTCAGGGGTTTAGGGGCTACACCTTC. As protein: CASSFFQGFRGYTF.

This chain links TRBV27 with TRBJ1-2; 7 bases align to TRBD1. CDR3 length: 16 amino acids. The V segment lost 6 bases and the J segment 7 bases; nucleotides outside the gene matches: 17. Germline values: CDR1 MNHEY, CDR2 SMNVEV (reference sequence). Here the CDR3 reads CASSRTLSHRGSGYTF. Written as DNA, the CDR3 is TGTGCCAGCAGCCGTACCCTGTCCCACAGGGGAAGTGGCTACACCTTC.

Concerning this clone itself: One end of the junction fails to match germline, which may point to a read error. This sequence joins TRBV7-7 and TRBJ2-1; weak D call: TRBD2 (5 bases). The CDR3 sequence is 14 residues long. In germline, CDR1 is SSHAT, CDR2 FNYEAQ (reference sequence). The CDR3 nucleotides read TGTGCTAGCAGCTCGGCGGGCCCCTACAATGAGCAGTTCTTC. The encoded protein is CASSSAGPYNEQFF.

The CDR3 DNA reads TGTGCCAGCAGTTCTCAACGAGACAGCTATGGCTACACCTTC. Its protein is CASSSQRDSYGYTF. V is TRBV27 and J is TRBJ1-2, with D maybe TRBD1 (5 bases). From germline, CDR1 is MNHEY and CDR2 SMNVEV (reference sequence). The CDR3 has 14 residues. Trimming took 4 bases from V and 4 from J, leaving 13 bases between them.

The rearrangement links TRBV19 to TRBJ2-2; 9 bases align to TRBD2. V lost 7 bases, J lost 1 base, and 7 bases stayed unmatched. CDR3 size: 16 residues. Germline CDR1 LNHDA, CDR2 SQIVND (reference sequence). CDR3 residues: CASNSGLALNTGELFF. The CDR3 DNA follows: TGTGCCAGTAACTCGGGACTAGCCTTGAACACCGGGGAGCTGTTTTTT. Supplemented by reference TRBV19 and TRBJ2-2, the full variable domain reads DGGITQSPKYLFRKEGQNVTLSCEQNLNHDAMYWYRQDPGQGLRLIYYSQIVNDFQKGDIAEGYSVSREKKESFPLTVTSAQKNPTAFYLCASNSGLALNTGELFFGEGSRLTVL.

The chain joins TRBV7-9 to TRBJ2-7; no definite D call. V gave up 3 bases and J gave up 4 bases, with 4 bases separating them. Germline V gives CDR1 SEHNR, CDR2 FQNEAQ (reference sequence). The CDR3 covers 11 residues. The CDR3 bases are TGTGCCAGCAGCTTTTTATACGAGCAGTACTTC. Encoded protein: CASSFLYEQYF.

This chain connects TRBV18 to TRBJ2-1, with 7 bases matching TRBD1. The CDR3 has 15 residues. Per germline, CDR1 KGHSH and CDR2 LQKENI. The J segment lost 3 bases and the V segment lost 3 bases, leaving 5 bases of the junction unmatched. CDR3 DNA sequence: TGTGCCAGCTCACCGACGGGACAGAGCTACAATGAGCAGTTCTTC. Translated: CASSPTGQSYNEQFF.

The J gene is TRBJ2-3, the V gene TRBV5-1; a weak D match, TRBD1 (7 bases). The ends were cut back, 0 bases at V and 4 bases at J, with 15 bases in the middle. There are 16 residues in the CDR3. Germline loops: CDR1 SGHRS, CDR2 YFSETQ. The CDR3 loop reads CASSLGGGGRADTQYF. The CDR3 bases are TGCGCCAGCAGCTTGGGAGGAGGGGGCAGGGCAGATACGCAGTATTTT.

This chain links TRBV6-2 or TRBV6-3 with TRBJ2-5; tentatively, D is TRBD2 (5 bases). Germline V gene data show CDR1 as MNHEY and CDR2 as SVGEGT. V dropped 4 bases and J dropped 4 bases, with 13 bases sitting between them. This CDR3 region has 14 residues. The CDR3 DNA sequence: TGTGCCAGCAGTTCTGGGGAGTTGGCAGAGACCCAGTACTTC. This codes for CASSSGELAETQYF.

V and J are TRBV11-3 and TRBJ2-1; D unclear. The V end lost 1 base, the J end lost 2 bases, and 9 bases lay between the germline ends. The CDR3 has 15 residues. Germline V CDR1 and CDR2: SGHNT, YENEEA. CDR3 coding DNA: TGTGCCAGCAGCTTAGGTCGCGGCACCTACAATGAGCAGTTCTTC. As protein: CASSLGRGTYNEQFF.